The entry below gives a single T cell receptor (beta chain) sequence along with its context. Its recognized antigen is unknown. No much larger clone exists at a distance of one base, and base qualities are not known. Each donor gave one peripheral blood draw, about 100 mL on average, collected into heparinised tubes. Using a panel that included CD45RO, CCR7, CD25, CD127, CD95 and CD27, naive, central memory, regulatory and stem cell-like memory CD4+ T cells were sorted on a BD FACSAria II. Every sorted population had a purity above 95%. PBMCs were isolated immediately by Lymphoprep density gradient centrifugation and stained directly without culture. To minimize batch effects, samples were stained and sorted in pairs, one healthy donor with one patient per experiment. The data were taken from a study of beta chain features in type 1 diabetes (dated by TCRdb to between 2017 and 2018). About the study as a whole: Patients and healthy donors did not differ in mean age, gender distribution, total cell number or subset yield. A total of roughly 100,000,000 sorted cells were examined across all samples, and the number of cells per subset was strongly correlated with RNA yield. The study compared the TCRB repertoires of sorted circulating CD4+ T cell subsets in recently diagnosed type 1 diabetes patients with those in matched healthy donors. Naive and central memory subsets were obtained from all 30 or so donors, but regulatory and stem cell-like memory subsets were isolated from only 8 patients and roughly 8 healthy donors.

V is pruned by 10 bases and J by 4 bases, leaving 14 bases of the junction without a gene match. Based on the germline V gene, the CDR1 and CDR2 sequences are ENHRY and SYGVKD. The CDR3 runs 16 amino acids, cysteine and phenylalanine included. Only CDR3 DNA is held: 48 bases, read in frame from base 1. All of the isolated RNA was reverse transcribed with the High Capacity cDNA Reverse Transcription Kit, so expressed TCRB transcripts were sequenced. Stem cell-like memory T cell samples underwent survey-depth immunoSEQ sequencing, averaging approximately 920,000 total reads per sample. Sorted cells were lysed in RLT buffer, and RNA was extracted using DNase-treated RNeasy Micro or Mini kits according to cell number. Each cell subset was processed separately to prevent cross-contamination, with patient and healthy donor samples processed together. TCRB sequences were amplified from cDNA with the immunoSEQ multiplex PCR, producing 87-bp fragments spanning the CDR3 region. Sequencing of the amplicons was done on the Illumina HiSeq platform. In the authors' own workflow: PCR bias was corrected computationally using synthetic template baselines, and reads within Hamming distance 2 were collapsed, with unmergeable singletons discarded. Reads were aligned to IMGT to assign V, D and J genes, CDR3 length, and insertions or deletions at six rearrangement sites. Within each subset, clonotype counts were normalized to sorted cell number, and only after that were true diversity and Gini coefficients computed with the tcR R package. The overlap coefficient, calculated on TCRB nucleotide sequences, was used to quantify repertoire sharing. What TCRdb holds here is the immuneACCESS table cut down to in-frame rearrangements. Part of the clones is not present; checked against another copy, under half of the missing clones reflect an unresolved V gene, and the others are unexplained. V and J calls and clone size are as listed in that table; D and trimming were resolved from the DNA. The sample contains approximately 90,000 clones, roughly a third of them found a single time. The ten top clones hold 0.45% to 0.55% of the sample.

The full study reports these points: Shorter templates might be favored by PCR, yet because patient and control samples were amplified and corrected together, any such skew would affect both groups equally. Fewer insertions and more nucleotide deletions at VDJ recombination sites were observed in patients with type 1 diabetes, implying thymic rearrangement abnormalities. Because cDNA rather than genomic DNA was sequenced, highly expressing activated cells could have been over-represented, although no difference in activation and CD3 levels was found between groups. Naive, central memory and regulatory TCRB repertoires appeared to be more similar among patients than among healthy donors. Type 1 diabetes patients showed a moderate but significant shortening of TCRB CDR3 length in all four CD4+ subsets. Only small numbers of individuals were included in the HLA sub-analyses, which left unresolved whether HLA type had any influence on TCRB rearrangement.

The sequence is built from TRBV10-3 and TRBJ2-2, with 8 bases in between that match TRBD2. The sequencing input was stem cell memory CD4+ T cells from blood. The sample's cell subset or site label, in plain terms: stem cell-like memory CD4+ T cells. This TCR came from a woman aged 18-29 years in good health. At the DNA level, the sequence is TGTGCCACCCTAGAACGGCTAGCGGGCGGCACCGGGGAGCTGTTTTTT. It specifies CATLERLAGGTGELFF.